The rows below give T cell receptor beta chains drawn from one sample of a study of blood T cell repertoires in COVID-19. TCRdb's table, derived via immunoSEQ multiplex PCR, lists solely in-frame clones and lacks some. The sample lists some 25,000 clones, nearly 95% occurring once. Specimen: peripheral blood. Receptors originate from a human donor in a cohort sampled during active COVID-19. Both conserved end residues are part of each CDR3. The D gene is left open where the match is weak. The size entry is marked missing in some rows and otherwise reads once, few, many or a size class.

clone size	V gene	D gene	J gene	CDR3 protein
.	TRBV5-1	.	TRBJ1-4	CASSLRQRETNEKLFF
.	TRBV5-1	.	TRBJ2-7	CASSSNWEQYF
.	TRBV5-1	.	TRBJ1-2	CASSPDGGNGYTF
.	TRBV30	.	TRBJ1-6	CAWSGLGGSSYNSPLHF
.	TRBV5-1	TRBD1	TRBJ1-2	CASSQTWGQNYGYTF
.	TRBV2	TRBD1	TRBJ2-3	CASSADRGNGYTQYF
.	TRBV27	TRBD2	TRBJ2-7	CASSPKTTSWRSYEQYF
once	TRBV28	.	TRBJ2-1	CASRGAWYNEQFF
few	TRBV7-9	TRBD2	TRBJ2-7	CASSLGGGESGEQYF
.	TRBV13	.	TRBJ2-1	CASSSSRLAGYNEQFF
.	TRBV3-1/TRBV3-2	.	TRBJ2-1	CASSRRYNEQFF
.	TRBV6-6	.	TRBJ1-5	CASRATGGAQPQHF
.	TRBV6-5	TRBD2	TRBJ2-1	CASSYSGRADNEQFF
.	TRBV27	TRBD2	TRBJ2-3	CASSQRLAGASTDTQYF
.	TRBV6-5	.	TRBJ1-6	CASERQPGLFSALHF
medium-sized	TRBV6-6	TRBD2	TRBJ2-1	CASSNRLAGGNEQFF
.	TRBV5-6	.	TRBJ2-2	CASSPPQGTITGELFF
.	TRBV2	TRBD2	TRBJ2-1	CASSVTSGSSEQFF
.	TRBV11-2	.	TRBJ2-3	CASSPGLSTDTQYF
.	TRBV28	TRBD2	TRBJ2-5	CASKLVQPFTSGEETQYF
.	TRBV7-9	.	TRBJ2-7	CASSLGGEGGREQYF
.	TRBV7-2	.	TRBJ1-2	CASSFGPLRGYTF
.	TRBV3-1/TRBV3-2	TRBD2	TRBJ2-7	CASSLRDYYEQYF
.	TRBV29-1	TRBD1	TRBJ2-5	CSVERGRGTQYF
.	TRBV4-3	.	TRBJ1-5	CASSQGGCGTQPQHF
.	TRBV2	.	TRBJ1-5	CASSEGPGRRQYSNQPQHF
.	TRBV10-3	.	TRBJ2-1	CAISETGYNEQFF
.	TRBV28	TRBD1	TRBJ1-1	CASKTGTARGTEAFF
.	TRBV6-2/TRBV6-3	TRBD2	TRBJ2-2	CASSFGLAGGRGIGELFF
few	TRBV19	.	TRBJ1-3	CASSSGTPGNTIYF
.	TRBV7-8	.	TRBJ2-7	CASSLNGGGLYEQYF
.	TRBV6-5	TRBD1	TRBJ1-1	CASSYLSRQGATEAFF
.	TRBV28	TRBD1	TRBJ1-5	CASSSPNRGLSNQPQHF
.	TRBV4-2	TRBD2	TRBJ2-1	CASSQAPSGGVDEQFF
.	TRBV29-1	.	TRBJ1-3	CSVEDPAHVENTIYF
.	TRBV19	TRBD1	TRBJ1-1	CASNSPGQVNTEAFF
.	TRBV12-2	.	TRBJ1-2	CASRPRPYGYTF
.	TRBV3-1/TRBV3-2	TRBD1	TRBJ2-7	CASSHSRDRVGQYF
once	TRBV27	.	TRBJ2-3	CASGPTGHHTDTQYF
.	TRBV28	.	TRBJ1-6	CASSLGAGPYNSPLHF